These T cell receptor beta chains were read from a single sample in a study of siplizumab effects on memory and regulatory T cells. Profiling relied on immunoSEQ multiplex PCR, and the TCRdb table lists in-frame clones only, not all of them. The data show some 88,000 clones, around 90% seen once. The source material was CD4+ T cells sorted from blood. These receptor sequences come from a human donor in good health. The CDR3 runs from the conserved cysteine through the conserved F or W. Each record gives: V gene, D gene, clone size, J gene, CDR3 DNA, CDR3 protein. The D gene is left open where the match is weak. Size is omitted from some rows. Given values are once, few, many or a class for expanded clones.

>TRBV28|NA|NA|TRBJ1-4
TGTGCCAGCAGCGTGGGGGGGGCAACTAATGAAAAACTGTTTTTT
CASSVGGATNEKLFF
>TRBV2|NA|NA|TRBJ2-7
TGTGCCAGCAGTCGGGCAGGGGAAGGCGAGCAGTACTTC
CASSRAGEGEQYF
>TRBV30|TRBD1|NA|TRBJ1-1
TGTGCCTGGAAGAAGGGGGCAGAGGACACTGAAGCTTTCTTT
CAWKKGAEDTEAFF
>TRBV4-2|TRBD2|NA|TRBJ2-4
TGTGCCAGCAGCCGTATAGCGGGAGAAGCCAAAAACATTCAGTACTTC
CASSRIAGEAKNIQYF
>TRBV6-5|TRBD1|NA|TRBJ1-2
TGTGCCAGCAGTTACCCAGGGGGCTATGGCTACACCTTC
CASSYPGGYGYTF
>TRBV4-3|NA|NA|TRBJ2-3
TGCGCCAGTAGACCGGGGCGGGGTAGCACAGATACGCAGTATTTT
CASRPGRGSTDTQYF
>TRBV6-6|NA|NA|TRBJ2-7
TGTGCCAGCAGTTACATTCCAATCTACGAGCAGTACTTC
CASSYIPIYEQYF
>TRBV7-3|NA|NA|TRBJ2-2
TGTGCCAGCAGCTTAACGGTACAGAACACCGGGGAGCTGTTTTTT
CASSLTVQNTGELFF
>TRBV7-2|NA|NA|TRBJ2-3
TGTGCCAGCAGCTTAGTCTGGGCCAGCACAGATACGCAGTATTTT
CASSLVWASTDTQYF
>TRBV7-2|NA|NA|TRBJ1-4
TGTGCCAGCAGCTTAGACGCCAGGGCCGGGGAAAAACTGTTTTTT
CASSLDARAGEKLFF
>TRBV7-6|NA|NA|TRBJ1-3
TGTGCCAGCAGCATAGGAGGAAGTTCGGACACCATATATTTT
CASSIGGSSDTIYF
>TRBV5-1|TRBD2|NA|TRBJ2-5
TGCGCCAGCTATACTAGCGAGAACCAAGAGACCCAGTACTTC
CASYTSENQETQYF
>TRBV4-2|NA|once|TRBJ2-1
TGTGCCAGCAGCCGAACGAGGAGCTCCTACAATGAGCAGTTCTTC
CASSRTRSSYNEQFF
>TRBV6-1|TRBD1|NA|TRBJ1-1
TGTGCCAGCAGTCCTCCCCGACAGGGGAACACTGAAGCTTTCTTT
CASSPPRQGNTEAFF
>TRBV2|NA|once|TRBJ1-2
TGTGCCAGCAGTGAACGCGGCCTGACTAACTATGGCTACACCTTC
CASSERGLTNYGYTF
>TRBV5-6|NA|few|TRBJ1-4
TGTGCCAGCAGCCCCCGAGGCAGGGGAAGGGGTGAAAAACTGTTTTTT
CASSPRGRGRGEKLFF
>TRBV7-2|NA|NA|TRBJ2-5
TGTGCCAGCAGCTTAGTCGGTAGCGGCCAAGAGACCCAGTACTTC
CASSLVGSGQETQYF
>TRBV21-1|NA|NA|TRBJ2-3
TGTGCCAGCAGCAACCCCAGGGACTACACAGATACGCAGTATTTT
CASSNPRDYTDTQYF
>TRBV5-4|NA|NA|TRBJ2-2
TGTGCCAGCAGCTTCAACGCCCCGAACACCGGGGAGCTGTTTTTT
CASSFNAPNTGELFF
>TRBV9|TRBD1|NA|TRBJ2-7
TGTGCCAGCAGCTATGGGACAGGCACCTACGAGCAGTACTTC
CASSYGTGTYEQYF
>TRBV25-1|NA|NA|TRBJ1-2
TGTGCCAGCAGTGAATATCGGGCAGGGAAATTGAATGGCTACACCTTC
CASSEYRAGKLNGYTF
>TRBV9|TRBD1|NA|TRBJ2-2
TGTGCCAGCAGCCCCAGGGGTACAGGGGGCGTTGGCACCGGGGAGCTGTTTTTT
CASSPRGTGGVGTGELFF
>TRBV27|NA|NA|TRBJ1-5
TGTGCCAGCAGTGGTAGCAATCAGCCCCAGCATTTT
CASSGSNQPQHF
>TRBV7-9|NA|once|TRBJ2-7
TGTGCCAGCAGCTCTGGAGGGTACTCCTACGAGCAGTACTTC
CASSSGGYSYEQYF
>TRBV5-1|NA|NA|TRBJ2-5
TGCGCCAGCAGGCACTCACAAGAGACCCAGTACTTC
CASRHSQETQYF
>TRBV6-1|NA|NA|TRBJ2-5
TGTGCCAGCAGTCGACAAGAGACCCAGTACTTC
CASSRQETQYF
>TRBV27|NA|NA|TRBJ2-6
TGTGCCAGCTCAAAAAGGGGCGGCTCTGGGGCCAACGTCCTGACTTTC
CASSKRGGSGANVLTF
>TRBV7-2|NA|NA|TRBJ2-2
TGTGCCAGCAGACCCGGGACGAACACCGGGGAGCTGTTTTTT
CASRPGTNTGELFF
>TRBV30|TRBD2|NA|TRBJ2-2
TGTGCCGGACTTAGCGGGAGTAACACCGGGGAGCTGTTTTTT
CAGLSGSNTGELFF
>TRBV29-1|TRBD1|NA|TRBJ1-1
TGCAGCGTTACAGACAGGGGGCGGGTTGAAGCTTTCTTT
CSVTDRGRVEAFF
>TRBV6-6|NA|NA|TRBJ2-1
TGTGCCAGCAGAACCAGCAATGAAGGGCAGTTCTTC
CASRTSNEGQFF
>TRBV5-1|TRBD2|NA|TRBJ2-1
TGCGCCAGCAGCACCCGTGGGGGACTAGGCTCCTACAATGAGCAGTTCTTC
CASSTRGGLGSYNEQFF
>TRBV10-3|NA|NA|TRBJ1-4
TGTGCCATCAGTGAGCCACGGAATGAAAAACTGTTTTTT
CAISEPRNEKLFF
>TRBV27|NA|NA|TRBJ1-1
TGTGCCAGCAGTTTTGGCAGTATGAACACTGAAGCTTTCTTT
CASSFGSMNTEAFF
>TRBV6-1|NA|NA|TRBJ1-3
TGTGCCAGCACCTCAGGGGCGTCTGGAAACACCATATATTTT
CASTSGASGNTIYF
>TRBV7-8|NA|NA|TRBJ1-2
TGTGCCAGCAGCCCCCAGGACTTCTATGGCTACACCTTC
CASSPQDFYGYTF
>TRBV4-1|NA|once|TRBJ2-5
TGCGCCAGCAGCCCCAGGACTACCCAAGAGACCCAGTACTTC
CASSPRTTQETQYF
>TRBV5-1|TRBD1|NA|TRBJ2-3
TGCGCCAGCAGCAAACCTGACAGGGCGTTCACAGATACGCAGTATTTT
CASSKPDRAFTDTQYF
>TRBV5-6|NA|NA|TRBJ1-4
TGTGCCAGCACAAGACAGGTGGCAGGAACGGGAGACGAAAAACTGTTTTTT
CASTRQVAGTGDEKLFF
>TRBV18|NA|NA|TRBJ2-4
TGTGCCAGCTCACCAGGAGGCAATCAAAACATTCAGTACTTC
CASSPGGNQNIQYF
>TRBV28|NA|NA|TRBJ1-5
TGTGCCAGCAGTTTGGGAACAGGGAACAATCAGCCCCAGCATTTT
CASSLGTGNNQPQHF
>TRBV27|NA|NA|TRBJ2-7
TGTGCCAGCAGTTTCAGGGCGGAGGGATCCTACGAGCAGTACTTC
CASSFRAEGSYEQYF
>TRBV19|NA|once|TRBJ1-5
TGTGCCAGTAGTATGGTCTCAGGGGTCACCAATCAGCCCCAGCATTTT
CASSMVSGVTNQPQHF
>TRBV2|NA|NA|TRBJ2-1
TGTGCCAGCAGCGAATGGGTAAGGGAGCAGTTCTTC
CASSEWVREQFF
>TRBV6-5|NA|NA|TRBJ2-5
TGTGCCAGCAGTAGGGGGATACAGGGAAAGGAGACCCAGTACTTC
CASSRGIQGKETQYF
>TRBV18|TRBD1|NA|TRBJ2-1
TGTGCCAGGCCAGGGGGCTCCTACAATGAGCAGTTCTTC
CARPGGSYNEQFF
>TRBV10-3|TRBD2|once|TRBJ2-1
TGTGCCATCAGCAGGCCTAGCGGGAACGATGAGCAGTTCTTC
CAISRPSGNDEQFF